Shown below are 10 T cell receptor beta chains from a single sample sequenced in a study of Ad26.COV2.S vaccination and SARS-CoV-2 variants. Profiled with immunoSEQ multiplex PCR; TCRdb holds only in-frame clones, not every one. The table has around 420,000 clones, roughly 88% seen once. The treatment denotes: roughly 18 received Ad26.COV2.S at low or high dose, single or two shots; about 5 received placebo; per-sample allocation not given. Material that was analyzed had been drawn on day 63 after the first vaccine or placebo injection. Sample: peripheral blood, taken in a trial of Ad26.COV2.S vaccine versus placebo. All receptors come from a person aged 18-65 years who received the Ad26.COV2.S COVID-19 vaccine or a placebo.

The rearrangement links TRBV13 to TRBJ2-7; 7 nucleotides match TRBD1. Trimming took 0 bases from V and 0 from J; bases not matched to a gene: 8. CDR1 is PRHDT and CDR2 is FYEKMQ in the germline V gene (reference sequence). CDR3 size: 17 residues. DNA for the CDR3: TGTGCCAGCAGCTTAGGTCCTTCGGCAGGGGGCTCCTACGAGCAGTACTTC. It encodes CASSLGPSAGGSYEQYF.

V and J are TRBV27 and TRBJ2-1; 7 bases align to TRBD1. CDR1 and CDR2 from the germline V gene are MNHEY and SMNVEV (reference sequence). The CDR3 is made up of 16 amino acids. V shed 3 bases, J shed 9 bases, and the junction held 14 bases outside the gene matches. The CDR3 bases are TGTGCCAGCAGTTTCCCCATACCAGGGGGTCGCGGTGAGCAGTTCTTC. Protein product: CASSFPIPGGRGEQFF.

The chain recombines TRBV10-2 with TRBJ1-3; 10 bases map to TRBD1. The CDR3 has 16 amino acids. V gave up 6 bases and J gave up 7 bases; unmatched junction bases: 12. Germline CDR1 reads WSHSY; CDR2 reads SAAADI. CDR3 DNA: TGCGCCAGCAGCCAAGCCGGGACAGGGGCCCAGAACACCATATATTTT. Translated: CASSQAGTGAQNTIYF.

In its sample, this clone was seen once. The CDR3, as DNA: TGCGCCAGCAGCTCGAGGACGCGGGGGGCCTCCTACGAGCAGTACTTC. Translation: CASSSRTRGASYEQYF. J is TRBJ2-7 and V is TRBV5-1; 8 nucleotides match TRBD2. After removal of 3 bases from V and 0 bases from J, the junction contained 8 bases not matched to a gene. This CDR3 is 16 amino acids long. The germline V gene has CDR1 SGHRS and CDR2 YFSETQ.

This chain links TRBV7-8 with TRBJ2-3; 9 bases are shared with TRBD2. The CDR3 totals 15 residues. The V gene's germline CDR1 is SGHVS and CDR2 FQNEAQ. Germline trimming cut 6 bases from V and 0 bases from J; bases unmatched to any gene: 4. The CDR3 DNA reads as TGTGCCAGCAGGAGTCTAGCGGGGAGCACAGATACGCAGTATTTT. It codes for CASRSLAGSTDTQYF.

This clone was observed a single time. The rearrangement uses TRBV19 and TRBJ1-1; D gene ambiguous. Germline CDR1 and CDR2: LNHDA and SQIVND (reference sequence). Trimming shortened V by 5 bases and J by 4 bases, and 17 bases separated the two germline ends. This CDR3 spans 15 amino acids. CDR3 loop: CASSPQGRTGTEAFF. The CDR3 DNA sequence: TGTGCCAGTAGTCCTCAAGGACGTACGGGCACTGAAGCTTTCTTT.

This clone was detected once. The chain carries TRBV29-1 and TRBJ2-2, with TRBD1 matching over 7 bases. From germline, CDR1 is SQVTM and CDR2 ANQGSEA. CDR3 length: 13 amino acids. Trimming at V came to 4 bases and at J to 4 bases, leaving 3 bases not matched to a gene. Here the CDR3 reads CSVARDSTGELFF. The DNA of the CDR3 is TGCAGCGTTGCTAGGGACAGCACCGGGGAGCTGTTTTTT.

V gene TRBV9 combines with J gene TRBJ1-2; 7 bases are a match to TRBD1. The CDR3 covers 13 residues. Germline V gene lookup returns CDR1 SGDLS and CDR2 YYNGEE. Trimming at V came to 0 bases and at J to 9 bases, leaving 5 bases not matched to a gene. The CDR3 bases are TGTGCCAGCAGCGTAGGTGACAGGGCGAGCTACACCTTC. As protein: CASSVGDRASYTF. Based on the CDR3 plus reference TRBV9 and TRBJ1-2, the full variable domain is DSGVTQTPKHLITATGQRVTLRCSPRSGDLSVYWYQQSLDQGLQFLIQYYNGEERAKGNILERFSAQQFPDLHSELNLSSLELGDSALYFCASSVGDRASYTFGSGTRLTVV.

This chain joins TRBV19 and TRBJ1-4, with D uncertain. The CDR3 runs to 15 residues. The germline gives CDR1 LNHDA, CDR2 SQIVND (reference sequence). With 4 bases removed from V and 4 bases from J, the gap between germline ends came to 13 bases. DNA of the CDR3: TGTGCCAGTAGTAAACCCTCGGATATTAATGAAAAACTGTTTTTT. Its protein product is CASSKPSDINEKLFF. Full variable domain (missing parts from reference TRBV19 and TRBJ1-4): DGGITQSPKYLFRKEGQNVTLSCEQNLNHDAMYWYRQDPGQGLRLIYYSQIVNDFQKGDIAEGYSVSREKKESFPLTVTSAQKNPTAFYLCASSKPSDINEKLFFGSGTQLSVL.

The chain recombines TRBV7-9 with TRBJ2-1; tentatively, D is TRBD2 (6 bases). There are 14 residues in the CDR3. Germline-derived CDR1 and CDR2 are SEHNR and FQNEAQ (reference sequence). With 5 bases removed from V and 5 bases from J, the gap between germline ends came to 13 bases. CDR3 region: CASSLPGLNNEQFF. CDR3 sequence (DNA): TGTGCCAGCAGCCTACCGGGACTGAACAATGAGCAGTTCTTC.